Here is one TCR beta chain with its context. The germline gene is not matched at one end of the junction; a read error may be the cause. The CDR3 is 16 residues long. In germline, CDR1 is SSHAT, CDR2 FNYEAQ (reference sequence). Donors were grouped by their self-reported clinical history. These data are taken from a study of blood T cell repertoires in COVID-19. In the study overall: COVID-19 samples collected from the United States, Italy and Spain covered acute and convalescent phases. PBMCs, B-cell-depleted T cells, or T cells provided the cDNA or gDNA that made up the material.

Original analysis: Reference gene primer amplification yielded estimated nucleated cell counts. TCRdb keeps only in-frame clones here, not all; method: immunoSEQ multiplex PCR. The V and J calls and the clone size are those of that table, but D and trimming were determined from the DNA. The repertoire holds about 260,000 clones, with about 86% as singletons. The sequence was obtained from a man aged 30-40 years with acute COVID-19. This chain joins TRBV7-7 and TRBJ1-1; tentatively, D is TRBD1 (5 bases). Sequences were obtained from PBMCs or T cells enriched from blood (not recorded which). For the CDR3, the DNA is TGTGCTAGCAGCCCCGGTAGCAAGGGGTGGTACACTGAAGCTTTCTTT. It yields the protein CASSPGSKGWYTEAFF.